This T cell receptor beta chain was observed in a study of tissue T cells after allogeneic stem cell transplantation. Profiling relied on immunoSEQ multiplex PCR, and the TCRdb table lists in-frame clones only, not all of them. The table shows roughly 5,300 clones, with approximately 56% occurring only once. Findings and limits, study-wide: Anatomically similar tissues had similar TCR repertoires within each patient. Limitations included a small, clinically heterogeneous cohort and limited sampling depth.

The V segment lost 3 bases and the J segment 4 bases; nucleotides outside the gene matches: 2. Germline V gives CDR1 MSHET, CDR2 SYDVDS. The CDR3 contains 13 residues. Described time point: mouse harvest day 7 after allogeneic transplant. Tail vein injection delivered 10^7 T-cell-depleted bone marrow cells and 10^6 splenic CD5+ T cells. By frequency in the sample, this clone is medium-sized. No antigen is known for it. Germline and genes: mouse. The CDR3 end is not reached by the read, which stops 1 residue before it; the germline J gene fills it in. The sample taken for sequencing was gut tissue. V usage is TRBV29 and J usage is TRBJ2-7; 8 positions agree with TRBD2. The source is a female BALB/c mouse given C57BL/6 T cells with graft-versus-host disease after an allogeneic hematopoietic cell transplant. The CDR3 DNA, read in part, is TGTGCTAGCAGTTTGGCTGGGGGGTATGAACAGTAC. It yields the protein CASSLAGGYEQY. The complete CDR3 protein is CASSLAGGYEQYF. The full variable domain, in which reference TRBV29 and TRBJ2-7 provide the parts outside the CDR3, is DMKVTQMPRYLIKRMGENVLLECGQDMSHETMYWYRQDPGLGLQLIYISYDVDSNSEGDIPKGYRVSRKKREHFSLILDSAKTNQTSVYFCASSLAGGYEQYFGPGTRLTVL.